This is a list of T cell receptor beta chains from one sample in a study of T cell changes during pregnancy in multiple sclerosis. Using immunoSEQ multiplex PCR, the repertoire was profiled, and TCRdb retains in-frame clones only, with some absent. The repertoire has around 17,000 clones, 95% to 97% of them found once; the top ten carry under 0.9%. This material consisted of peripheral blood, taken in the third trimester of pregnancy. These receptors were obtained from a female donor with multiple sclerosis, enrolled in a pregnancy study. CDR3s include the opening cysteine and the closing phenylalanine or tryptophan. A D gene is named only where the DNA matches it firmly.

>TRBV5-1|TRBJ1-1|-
CASGRDKTGGAFF
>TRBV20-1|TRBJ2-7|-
CSVFQGGEQYF
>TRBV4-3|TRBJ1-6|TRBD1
CASSQGGGTGTLHF
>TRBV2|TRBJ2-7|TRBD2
CASSEGTSGGYEQYF
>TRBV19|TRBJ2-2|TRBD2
CASRTLAGVTGELFF
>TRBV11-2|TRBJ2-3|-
CASSLDRGDTDTQYF
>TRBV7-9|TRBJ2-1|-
CASSPTTSHYNEQFF
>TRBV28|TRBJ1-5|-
CVSEGPDQPQHF
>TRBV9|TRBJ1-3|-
CASSAGGSSGNTIYF
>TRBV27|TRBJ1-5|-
CASSLQWNQPQHF
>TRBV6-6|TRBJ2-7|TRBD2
CASSYSLAGVYEQYF
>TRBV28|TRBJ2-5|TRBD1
CASRNTGTAFRYF
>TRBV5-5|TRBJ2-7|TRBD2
CASSWGGLKSYEQYF
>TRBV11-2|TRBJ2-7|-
CASSLAAGGSYEQYF
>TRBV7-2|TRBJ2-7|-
CASSLGSGVSYEQYF
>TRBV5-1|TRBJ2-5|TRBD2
CASSLMGLAEETQYF